This T cell receptor (beta chain) was retrieved from a study of blood T cells in healthy people across ages. Study-wide results and limits: PBMCs that were unsorted prevented a conclusive naive versus antigen-experienced comparison.

There are 15 residues in the CDR3. Trimming took 4 bases from V and 4 from J; bases not matched to a gene: 7. Germline-derived CDR1 and CDR2 are MNHNS and SASEGT. The second PCR ran about 6 to 12 cycles with a sample-barcoded 5' primer and J-beta primers. One entry per CDR3 protein results from TCRdb running MiXCR on the 5' RACE reads. The table records some 1.5 million distinct CDR3 sequences, 35% to 45% of them present only once. As regards this clonotype: What it recognizes is unknown.

The sequence came from a woman aged 18-29 years in good health. The chain links TRBV6-1 to TRBJ2-3; 8 nucleotides match TRBD2. Material: blood. In nucleotides, the CDR3 is TGTGCCAGCAGTGCGAGCGGGAGAAGCGCAGATACGCAGTATTTT. As protein: CASSASGRSADTQYF.